This T cell receptor (beta chain) was sequenced in a study of cytomegalovirus exposure and HLA in healthy donors. The wider study: Per a later analysis, the roughly 680 first-cohort and some 130 validation repertoires shared one platform.

Repertoires were generated with immunoSEQ multiplex PCR, while TCRdb's copy carries only in-frame clones and drops some. The repertoire holds under 300,000 clones, with 90% as singletons. Comments on this clone: Its antigen is not identified.

Study-wide results and caveats: A list of 150 or so TCR beta chains associated with cytomegalovirus was given. In the 120 or so validation repertoires, just under 95% of cluster scores exceeded 0, per a later analysis.

The CDR3 is 16 amino acids. V shed 4 bases, J shed 3 bases, and the junction held 12 bases outside the gene matches. CDR1 is SQVTM, CDR2 ANQGSEA, per germline. J is TRBJ2-1 and V is TRBV29-1, with 7 bases fitting TRBD2. Material: PBMCs. The origin of this receptor is a woman aged 18-29 years in good health and CMV-seronegative. The CDR3 DNA reads TGCAGCGTTGGGGGGGGTGCGGGGAAACGCTACAATGAGCAGTTCTTC. The encoded protein is CSVGGGAGKRYNEQFF.